The 18 T cell receptor beta chains presented below share a single source sample, sequenced in a study of blood T cell repertoires in COVID-19. The method was immunoSEQ multiplex PCR; TCRdb's version includes in-frame clones alone and lacks a portion of them. The data show roughly 200,000 clones, with just over 85% seen just once and around 6.5% held by the top ten. Sequenced input: peripheral blood. These receptors originate from a man at least 80 years old with acute or convalescent COVID-19.

V usage is TRBV6-2 or TRBV6-3 and J usage is TRBJ2-3; possible D gene TRBD2, 6 bases. V lost 2 bases to trimming and J lost 4 bases, with 13 bases between them. The CDR3 consists of 15 residues. Germline V gives CDR1 MNHEY, CDR2 SVGEGT. CDR3 amino acids: CASSYTGSGSDTQYF. For the CDR3, the DNA is TGTGCCAGCAGTTACACCGGGAGCGGCTCAGATACGCAGTATTTT.

The chain joins TRBV30 to TRBJ2-2; no clear D. Germline V gives CDR1 GTSNPN, CDR2 SVGIG (reference sequence). The V gene lost 0 bases and the J gene lost 4 bases, with 6 bases spanning the gap. CDR3 length: 13 amino acids. In DNA form, the CDR3 reads TGTGCCTGGAGTGTACGGGTCACCGGGGAGCTGTTTTTT. Residues: CAWSVRVTGELFF.

This chain uses TRBV11-2 with TRBJ2-2, with D maybe TRBD2 (5 bases). The CDR3 contains 14 residues. Trimming removed 5 bases at V and 4 bases at J, with 11 bases between. Germline-derived CDR1 and CDR2 are SGHAT and FQNNGV. The DNA for the CDR3 is TGTGCCAGCAGCCTCTGGACTGTCACCGGGGAGCTGTTTTTT. Its translation is CASSLWTVTGELFF.

In this sample, this clone turned up once. The chain combines TRBV9 with TRBJ2-6; a weak D match, TRBD1 (5 bases). This CDR3 has 16 amino acids. V dropped 0 bases and J dropped 4 bases, with 11 bases sitting between them. CDR1 is SGDLS and CDR2 is YYNGEE in the germline V gene. The CDR3, as DNA: TGTGCCAGCAGCGTAGGATCTTACAGGGGGGCCAACGTCCTGACTTTC. Translation gives CASSVGSYRGANVLTF.

This chain joins TRBV19 and TRBJ1-3; D unclear. V dropped 1 base and J dropped 4 bases, with 8 bases sitting between them. Germline V lookup: CDR1 LNHDA, CDR2 SQIVND (reference sequence). The CDR3 has 14 residues. The CDR3 bases are TGTGCCAGTAGTATAGGTGGGCCGGGAAACACCATATATTTT. This translates into CASSIGGPGNTIYF.

V gene TRBV19 combines with J gene TRBJ1-3; TRBD1 agrees at 10 bases. Looked up from germline, CDR1 is LNHDA and CDR2 is SQIVND (reference sequence). The CDR3 is 17 amino acids. The junction had 11 bases not matched to a gene; V was cut back by 7 bases and J by 2 bases. The CDR3 sequence: CASIPGQGSGAGNTIYF. In DNA form, the CDR3 reads TGTGCCAGTATCCCGGGACAGGGGTCCGGTGCTGGAAACACCATATATTTT.

The gene calls are TRBV11-1 and TRBJ2-3; a possible D gene is TRBD2 (5 bases). Trimming took 2 bases from V and 5 from J, leaving 14 bases between them. This CDR3 spans 15 amino acids. CDR1 and CDR2 (germline): SGHAT, FQDESV (reference sequence). CDR3 nucleotide sequence: TGTGCCAGCAGCTTAAACCGGGGAGTAGGAGATACGCAGTATTTT. Translated, it gives CASSLNRGVGDTQYF.

This rearrangement joins TRBV4-2 to TRBJ1-4; 7 positions agree with TRBD1. V shed 3 bases, J shed 4 bases, and the junction held 5 bases outside the gene matches. Germline loops: CDR1 LGHNA, CDR2 YNFKEQ. This CDR3 has 15 residues. Written as DNA, the CDR3 is TGTGCCAGCAGCCAGTTGGACAGGAATAATGAAAAACTGTTTTTT. It translates to CASSQLDRNNEKLFF.

This chain uses TRBV7-3 with TRBJ2-3; possible D gene TRBD2, 5 bases. Trimming shortened V by 3 bases and J by 1 base, and 5 bases separated the two germline ends. This CDR3 spans 13 amino acids. Germline assignment: CDR1 SGHTA and CDR2 FQGTGA. This CDR3 is CASSFSGTDTQYF. CDR3 bases: TGTGCCAGCAGCTTTAGCGGCACAGATACGCAGTATTTT.

The rearrangement links TRBV6-6 to TRBJ2-3, with TRBD1 matching over 12 bases. CDR3 length: 16 residues. Losses at the gene ends were 7 bases for V and 0 bases for J; bases not matched to a gene: 5. Germline values: CDR1 MNHNY, CDR2 SVGAGI (reference sequence). The CDR3: CASTKGQGASTDTQYF. The CDR3 nucleotides are TGTGCCAGCACCAAGGGACAGGGGGCAAGCACAGATACGCAGTATTTT.

As DNA, the CDR3 is TGTGCCAGCAGCTTAGAGGGGACTAGCGGGAGGTTTTACAATGAGCAGTTCTTC. It codes for CASSLEGTSGRFYNEQFF. The chain is built from TRBV7-2 and TRBJ2-1; TRBD2 aligns across 15 bases. V lost 1 base and J lost 4; bases outside the gene matches: 5. CDR1 SGHTA and CDR2 FQGNSA come from the germline V gene. The CDR3 is made up of 18 amino acids.

This sequence joins TRBV30 and TRBJ1-1, with TRBD1 matching over 8 bases. Germline CDR1 and CDR2: GTSNPN and SVGIG (reference sequence). With 2 bases clipped from V and 11 bases from J, the junction kept 7 bases outside the gene matches. The length of the CDR3 is 12 residues. CDR3 protein: CAWSLGTGRAFF. CDR3 in DNA: TGTGCCTGGAGTTTGGGGACAGGACGGGCTTTCTTT.

The V gene is TRBV5-6, the J gene TRBJ1-1; 7 bases fit TRBD1. The V and J ends lost 4 bases and 0 bases, in that order; junction bases with no gene match: 6. There are 15 residues in the CDR3. Germline V CDR1 and CDR2: SGHDT, YYEEEE. In DNA form, the CDR3 reads TGTGCCAGCAGCCGACGGGACAGCTTGAACACTGAAGCTTTCTTT. It codes for CASSRRDSLNTEAFF.

The chain employs TRBV28 and TRBJ2-1; the match to TRBD2 covers 11 bases. J lost 1 base, V lost 6 bases, and 11 bases had no gene match. The CDR3 is 18 amino acids. Germline CDR1 reads MDHEN; CDR2 reads SYDVKM. CDR3 nucleotides: TGTGCCAGCAGCCCCCTAGCGGGAGGACTTAAATCCTACAATGAGCAGTTCTTC. This sequence encodes CASSPLAGGLKSYNEQFF.

V gene TRBV4-3 combines with J gene TRBJ1-2; possibly TRBD1 for D (5 bases). Germline V gives CDR1 LGHNA, CDR2 YSLEER. V lost 0 bases to trimming and J lost 5 bases, with 13 bases between them. This CDR3 region has 15 residues. CDR3 DNA sequence: TGCGCCAGCAGCCAAGATCGGGGGGGATTATATGGCTACACCTTC. Protein product: CASSQDRGGLYGYTF.

This chain uses TRBV19 with TRBJ2-1; 10 bases line up with TRBD2. The CDR3 has 15 residues. Unmatched junction bases numbered 7, after V lost 4 bases and J lost 7 bases. Germline loops: CDR1 LNHDA, CDR2 SQIVND (reference sequence). The CDR3 bases are TGTGCCAGTAGTACCCTAGCGGGAGCGGGGAATGAGCAGTTCTTC. It encodes CASSTLAGAGNEQFF. Full variable domain (missing parts from reference TRBV19 and TRBJ2-1): DGGITQSPKYLFRKEGQNVTLSCEQNLNHDAMYWYRQDPGQGLRLIYYSQIVNDFQKGDIAEGYSVSREKKESFPLTVTSAQKNPTAFYLCASSTLAGAGNEQFFGPGTRLTVL.

The CDR3 nucleotides read TGTGCCAGCTCAACATCAGCCCAGGGGGCCGGCGGGGAGCTGTTTTTT. As protein: CASSTSAQGAGGELFF. The J gene is TRBJ2-2, the V gene TRBV18; 8 bases map to TRBD1. Germline values: CDR1 KGHSH, CDR2 LQKENI. The CDR3 runs 16 residues. After removal of 5 bases from V and 7 bases from J, the junction contained 12 bases not matched to a gene.

Points on this clone: The junction and the germline gene differ at one end; a read error may be behind it. V is TRBV19 and J is TRBJ2-1, with TRBD2 matching 7 bases. CDR1 is LNHDA and CDR2 is SQIVND in the germline V gene (reference sequence). This CDR3 comprises 15 residues. The CDR3, as DNA: TGTGCCAGTAGTTCAGGACTAGGGAGAGGGGATGAGCGGTTCTTC. This encodes CASSSGLGRGDERFF.